A selection of T cell receptor beta chains follows, all from one sample in a study of identical twins. MiXCR, applied by TCRdb to the 5' RACE reads, yields one record per CDR3 protein. The profile covers under 350,000 distinct CDR3 sequences, with nearly 9.5% appearing a single time and about 7.1% taken by the ten largest. This sample also belongs to another study, concerning yellow fever vaccine responses in identical twins.

The sequencing sample was made of CD8+ T cells sorted from blood. These receptors originate from a young woman in good health. CDR3s include the opening cysteine and the closing phenylalanine or tryptophan. The D gene is left open where the match is weak. Only part of the rows carry a size: once, few, many, or a class if the clone is expanded.

clone_size j_call d_call v_call cdr3_length cdr3_nt cdr3_aa
NA TRBJ2-2 TRBD2 TRBV24-1 16 TGTGCCACCAGTGGACCGACTAGCGGGAGAGTCGGGGAGCTGTTTTTT CATSGPTSGRVGELFF
NA TRBJ2-2 NA TRBV6-2/TRBV6-3 14 TGTGCCAGCAGTTTTGGGCCAGTCACCGGGGAGCTGTTTTTT CASSFGPVTGELFF
many TRBJ2-7 TRBD1 TRBV6-1 13 TGTGCCAGCAGTGACTGGGACAGGCGGGAGCAGTACTTC CASSDWDRREQYF
NA TRBJ2-3 TRBD2 TRBV10-2 16 TGCGCCAGCAGTGAGTCGACTAGCGGGGGGGCACCCGAGCAGTATTTT CASSESTSGGAPEQYF
NA TRBJ1-5 NA TRBV6-2/TRBV6-3 10 TGTGCCAGCCGCGGGGAAACCCAGCATTTT CASRGETQHF
NA TRBJ2-7 NA TRBV4-2 13 TGTGCCAGCAGCCCCGGGATTAGGGGTGCGCAGTACTTC CASSPGIRGAQYF
few TRBJ2-7 NA TRBV24-1 14 TGTGCCACCAGCCCCGGGACGGATACCTACGAGCAGTACTTC CATSPGTDTYEQYF
many TRBJ2-1 TRBD1 TRBV9 14 TGTGCCAGCAGCGTAGGGGACAGGGCCAATGAGCAGTTCTTC CASSVGDRANEQFF
many TRBJ2-1 NA TRBV7-8 13 TGTGCCAGCAGCTTTGCAGGGACGAATGAGCAGTTCTTC CASSFAGTNEQFF
few TRBJ2-6 NA TRBV12-3/TRBV12-4 14 TGTGCCAGCAGTTGGGGGGTCGGGGCCAACGTCCTGACTTTC CASSWGVGANVLTF